This T cell receptor beta chain appears in the sequencing data of a study of blood T cell repertoires in COVID-19 (dated by TCRdb to 2018 to 2021). About the study as a whole: Collaborator samples came from the United States, Italy and Spain and covered acute and convalescent phases of COVID-19. A de-identified subject ID, COVID-19 status, age in years and sex were almost always included in the sample metadata. HLA class I and class II types, where available, came from metadata supplied by the sample provider rather than from assay-based typing. The prospective study material was composed of cDNA or gDNA derived from T cells, B-cell-depleted T cells, or PBMCs. A freely available public database, intended as a resource for researchers studying the immune response to SARS-CoV-2, is where the repertoires were released. The dataset comprised deeply sampled blood TCRbeta repertoires from subjects exposed to, actively infected with, or recovered from COVID-19. Samples came from the ongoing ImmuneRACE study (first 160 participants) plus 1,254 subjects from 6 global collaborators. Summary of the overall study and its limitations: Clinical and demographic metadata were provided uncurated, with the amount varying by source and participant.

Including the terminal cysteine and phenylalanine, the CDR3 comprises 16 residues. Only the CDR3 region is kept as DNA, spanning 48 bases read in frame from base 1. The germline V gene sets CDR1 to MNHEY and CDR2 to SVGEGT. Trimming accounts for 0 bases at V and 2 bases at J, while the number of junction bases matched to no gene is 3. This clone was counted a few times. Its antigen remains unidentified. Within one base of it there is no much larger clone, and no base qualities were kept. In Seattle, one collaborating source enrolled patients while the infection was active and tracked those patients longitudinally over the course of disease. The collaborating institutions used their own protocols to collect whole blood in K2EDTA tubes. For TCRbeta analysis, collaborator samples were shipped as frozen whole blood, as isolated PBMCs, or as DNA extracted from either sample type. The immunoSEQ Assay, a bias-controlled multiplex PCR, was used to amplify TCRbeta CDR3 regions from genomic DNA. Turning to the authors' computational methods: Nucleated cell counts per sample were estimated from amplification of reference gene primers within the assay. To quantify the absolute abundance of each unique TCRbeta CDR3 rearrangement, sequence reads were collapsed and filtered. For each sample, productive Simpson clonality was calculated by taking the square root of Simpson's diversity index across productive rearrangements. Entries here come from immuneACCESS through TCRdb and include only in-frame sequences with V and J called. Some clones fail to appear in such tables; in the studies checked, an unresolved V gene covers under half of the shortfall, and the cause of the remainder is unknown. The V and J calls and clone size were taken over from that table, and D and trimming were inferred from the DNA. The sample includes roughly 210,000 clones, with about 85% observed a single time. The top ten clones comprise about 10% of the sample.

Sequenced sample: peripheral blood. This chain joins TRBV6-2 or TRBV6-3 to TRBJ2-7, and 11 bases in between align with TRBD2. This receptor was identified in an elderly woman with COVID-19, enrolled during active disease. The CDR3 sequence is CASSYSLAGGTYEQYF. The bases read TGTGCCAGCAGTTACTCTCTAGCGGGGGGCACCTACGAGCAGTACTTC.